What follows describes a single TCR beta chain. These data originate in a study of T cell clusters in autoimmune cytopenias. The germline V gene encodes CDR1 MNHEY and CDR2 SVGEGT. The CDR3 has 21 residues. Approximately 40,000 genome equivalents of blood DNA were amplified for TRB. Multiplex touch-down PCR amplified TRB using TRB-A and TRB-B pools in one tube. TCRdb derives one entry per CDR3 protein from the multiplex PCR reads, leaving out DNA. The ten top clones account for about 30%, within a sample of around 6,300 distinct CDR3 sequences. This same sample was also taken into another study, of T cell repertoires in aging, cancer and after chemotherapy.

The rearrangement joins TRBV6-2 or TRBV6-3 to TRBJ1-6; no DNA is available, so the TRBD1 call from TCRdb remains unchecked. The clonotype originates from a human donor in good health. Material: peripheral blood. CDR3 loop: CASSYRIPGTGGADYNSPLHF.